A single sample gave rise to the 12 T cell receptor beta chains below, sequenced in a study of blood T cell repertoires in COVID-19. Assay: immunoSEQ multiplex PCR; the TCRdb copy retains only in-frame clones and omits some. The sample contains 320,000 or so clones, 89% of which appear only once. The sample was PBMCs or T cells enriched from blood (not recorded which). These TCRs come from a man in his sixties who had recovered from COVID-19.

The rearrangement uses TRBV5-1 and TRBJ2-3, with TRBD1 as a possible D gene (6 bases). CDR3 length: 15 residues. Germline lookup yields CDR1 SGHRS and CDR2 YFSETQ. The V end was cut by 0 bases, the J end by 2 bases, with 10 bases between. The CDR3 spells CASSLETGITDTQYF. The CDR3 DNA follows: TGCGCCAGCAGCTTGGAGACAGGAATCACAGATACGCAGTATTTT.

The rearrangement uses TRBV27 and TRBJ2-7, with TRBD2 matching over 9 bases. V shed 5 bases, J shed 3 bases, and the junction held 8 bases outside the gene matches. Germline V CDR1 and CDR2: MNHEY, SMNVEV (reference sequence). The CDR3 has 15 amino acids. Written as DNA, the CDR3 is TGTGCCAGCAGTCACCAGTTAGCGGGGGTCTACGAGCAGTACTTC. As protein: CASSHQLAGVYEQYF.

J is TRBJ2-7 and V is TRBV29-1; D call uncertain. The CDR3 is 12 residues long. CDR1 SQVTM and CDR2 ANQGSEA come from the germline V gene. Trimming left V 4 bases short and J 0 bases short, with 7 bases between. The CDR3 is CSVVQSSYEQYF. CDR3 nucleotides: TGCAGCGTTGTTCAGTCCTCCTACGAGCAGTACTTC.

A few counts support this clone. The gene calls are TRBV5-1 and TRBJ2-1; TRBD2 agrees at 10 bases. After removal of 3 bases from V and 3 bases from J, the junction contained 9 bases not matched to a gene. CDR1 SGHRS and CDR2 YFSETQ come from the germline V gene. The CDR3 length is 17 residues. The CDR3 here is CASSSGSGRALYNEQFF. The DNA of the CDR3 is TGCGCCAGCAGCTCGGGCAGCGGGAGGGCCCTCTACAATGAGCAGTTCTTC.

This chain connects TRBV7-9 to TRBJ2-1, with 10 bases aligning to TRBD2. This CDR3 is built from 15 residues. V dropped 5 bases and J dropped 7; count of bases not matched to a gene: 8. Germline loops: CDR1 SEHNR, CDR2 FQNEAQ (reference sequence). The chain's CDR3 is CASSPLAGAGNEQFF. The CDR3 nucleotides read TGTGCCAGCAGCCCCCTAGCGGGAGCAGGAAATGAGCAGTTCTTC.

The table lists this clone with a count of one. V gene TRBV9 combines with J gene TRBJ1-5; 8 positions agree with TRBD1. Germline V gene sequence: CDR1 SGDLS, CDR2 YYNGEE. This CDR3 spans 15 amino acids. V dropped 6 bases and J dropped 5; count of bases not matched to a gene: 10. The CDR3 sequence: CASNSEGQDYQPQHF. The CDR3 region has the DNA TGTGCCAGCAATTCAGAGGGACAGGACTATCAGCCCCAGCATTTT.

This chain connects TRBV2 to TRBJ2-5, with TRBD1 identical over 11 bases. CDR1 is SNHLY and CDR2 is FYNNEI in the germline V gene. The ends lost 6 bases at V and 9 bases at J; junction bases unmatched: 6. This CDR3 has 13 amino acids. The CDR3, as DNA: TGTGCCAGCAGGGAGGGACAGGGGGGGGCCCAGTACTTC. Translating gives CASREGQGGAQYF.

The chain is built from TRBV27 and TRBJ2-2; 16 nucleotides align to TRBD2. This CDR3 contains 20 residues. Germline lookup yields CDR1 MNHEY and CDR2 SMNVEV (reference sequence). V was pared by 5 bases and J by 7 bases, with 16 bases of the junction left unmatched. Here the CDR3 DNA reads TGTGCCAGCAGTCACCCGGGACTAGCGGGAGGGCCTGGGGAAGTCGGGGAGCTGTTTTTT. This codes for CASSHPGLAGGPGEVGELFF.

The rearrangement uses TRBV5-1 and TRBJ2-2, with TRBD2 matching over 8 bases. Unmatched junction bases numbered 2, after V lost 4 bases and J lost 0 bases. The CDR3 spans 15 residues. Looked up from germline, CDR1 is SGHRS and CDR2 is YFSETQ. The CDR3 DNA follows: TGCGCCAGCAGCGGAGCGGGGGCGAACACCGGGGAGCTGTTTTTT. Protein product: CASSGAGANTGELFF.

The chain joins TRBV19 to TRBJ1-5; D might be TRBD1 (5 bases). Deletions cut 3 bases from V and 9 bases from J, with 15 bases between. The CDR3 contains 14 residues. CDR1 and CDR2 from the germline V gene are LNHDA and SQIVND (reference sequence). In DNA form, the CDR3 reads TGTGCCAGTAGTATTCCGTGGGTCGGGGGGCCCCAGCATTTT. This translates into CASSIPWVGGPQHF.

The J gene is TRBJ2-7, the V gene TRBV7-2, with 7 bases fitting TRBD1. Germline CDR1 SGHTA, CDR2 FQGNSA. V shed 2 bases, J shed 6 bases, and the junction held 7 bases outside the gene matches. There are 14 residues in the CDR3. The DNA for the CDR3 is TGTGCCAGCAGCTTAACAGGGGATTTTGGCGAGCAGTACTTC. It specifies CASSLTGDFGEQYF.

This clone has just a few counts. Other DNA sequences in this specimen translate into the identical CDR3. V is TRBV6-5 and J is TRBJ2-7, with D maybe TRBD1 (6 bases). V was pared by 4 bases and J by 3 bases, with 7 bases between. The length of the CDR3 is 12 residues. Germline V gene sequence: CDR1 MNHEY, CDR2 SVGAGI. In nucleotides, the CDR3 is TGTGCCAGCAGTTCAGGGGTCTACGAGCAGTACTTC. It translates to CASSSGVYEQYF.